What follows are 32 T cell receptor beta chains derived from one specimen sequenced in a study of T-cell reconstitution after alpha-beta-depleted transplantation in children. The library targeted TCRbeta and was prepared with unique molecular identifiers. TCRdb called the PCR reads again in MiXCR, with one record for every CDR3 protein. The repertoire includes about 410,000 distinct CDR3 sequences, about 20% of them detected once, and 3% to 4.5% sits in the top ten. Material: PBMCs from the stem cell graft donor, obtained from the stem cell graft. The receptors shown here come from a human donor who donated a stem cell graft to a child with acute myeloid leukemia.

This clonotype was recorded a few times. The chain carries TRBV7-6 and TRBJ2-3; 12 nucleotides match TRBD2. Germline assignment: CDR1 SGHVS and CDR2 FNYEAQ. The ends lost 1 base at V and 6 bases at J; junction bases unmatched: 8. The CDR3 contains 17 residues. The CDR3, as DNA: TGTGCCAGCAGCTTAGAGGCTAGCGGGAGGGCCAGCGATACGCAGTATTTT. Encoded protein: CASSLEASGRASDTQYF.

In the case of this clonotype: The junction departs from germline at one end; a sequencing error may be responsible. This chain links TRBV20-1 with TRBJ2-4; 13 nucleotides line up with TRBD2. Germline V CDR1 and CDR2: DFQATT, SNEGSKA (reference sequence). The CDR3 spans 17 residues. The CDR3 here is CCATTSGRVLAKNIQYF. The CDR3 DNA is TGCTGTGCTACAACTAGCGGGAGGGTCCTAGCCAAAAACATTCAGTACTTC.

The rearrangement uses TRBV5-1 and TRBJ2-5; 8 nucleotides agree with TRBD2. Germline assignment: CDR1 SGHRS and CDR2 YFSETQ. The CDR3 has 17 amino acids. V was pared by 2 bases and J by 4 bases, with 13 bases of the junction left unmatched. The CDR3 bases are TGCGCCAGCAGCTTAATAAGACGGGAGGGCCTGAGAGAGACCCAGTACTTC. This translates into CASSLIRREGLRETQYF.

This clonotype has more than one count but fewer than ten. The genes are TRBV28 and TRBJ2-7, with D possibly called TRBD1 or TRBD2 (6 bases each). V lost 6 bases and J lost 11, with 17 bases in between. Germline V lookup: CDR1 MDHEN, CDR2 SYDVKM. This CDR3 region has 12 residues. DNA of the CDR3: TGTGCCAGCAGAGACCTAGTGGAGGGGGAGTACTTC. Amino acid sequence: CASRDLVEGEYF. Combining the CDR3 with reference TRBV28 and TRBJ2-7 gives the whole variable domain DVKVTQSSRYLVKRTGEKVFLECVQDMDHENMFWYRQDPGLGLRLIYFSYDVKMKEKGDIPEGYSVSREKKERFSLILESASTNQTSMYLCASRDLVEGEYFGPGTRLTVT.

Comments on this clonotype: The junction and the germline gene differ at one end; a read error may be behind it. V gene TRBV11-1 combines with J gene TRBJ2-1; D may be TRBD2 (5 bases). The V gene's germline CDR1 is SGHAT and CDR2 FQDESV (reference sequence). This CDR3 has 14 amino acids. CDR3 nucleotide sequence: TGTGCCGGCAGCTTAGGAGCCGGGGTCAATGAGCAGTTCTTC. Its translation: CAGSLGAGVNEQFF.

This chain connects TRBV15 to TRBJ2-7; perhaps TRBD2 as D (6 bases). The V gene lost 1 base and the J gene lost 2 bases, with 9 bases spanning the gap. Germline lookup yields CDR1 LNHNV and CDR2 YYDKDF (reference sequence). CDR3 length equals 14 residues. The CDR3 loop is CATSRVRGTYEQYF. CDR3 coding DNA: TGTGCCACCAGCAGAGTTCGGGGGACCTACGAGCAGTACTTC.

The chain links TRBV12-3 or TRBV12-4 to TRBJ1-6; D unclear. Trimming took 7 bases from V and 7 from J, leaving 8 bases between them. There are 12 residues in the CDR3. CDR3 DNA sequence: TGTGCCAGCAAGCTCCCGAATTCACCCCTCCACTTT. It yields the protein CASKLPNSPLHF.

This clonotype turned up a few times. This rearrangement joins TRBV5-1 to TRBJ2-5; 8 bases fit TRBD2. The CDR3 covers 15 residues. The junction had 6 bases not matched to a gene; V was cut back by 2 bases and J by 3 bases. Per the germline V gene, CDR1 is SGHRS and CDR2 is YFSETQ. The CDR3 here is CASSFRGLEKETQYF. The CDR3 DNA reads as TGCGCCAGCAGCTTTCGGGGACTAGAAAAAGAGACCCAGTACTTC. Together with reference TRBV5-1 and TRBJ2-5, the CDR3 gives the full variable domain: KAGVTQTPRYLIKTRGQQVTLSCSPISGHRSVSWYQQTPGQGLQFLFEYFSETQRNKGNFPGRFSGRQFSNSRSEMNVSTLELGDSALYLCASSFRGLEKETQYFGPGTRLLVL.

This clonotype was observed many times. The V gene is TRBV29-1, the J gene TRBJ2-1; D is possibly TRBD1 (5 bases). The CDR3 covers 13 residues. CDR1 SQVTM and CDR2 ANQGSEA come from the germline V gene. The V gene lost 4 bases and the J gene lost 4 bases, with 11 bases spanning the gap. This CDR3 reads CSVVQGGYNEQFF. CDR3 in DNA: TGCAGCGTTGTCCAGGGCGGATACAATGAGCAGTTCTTC.

This clonotype came up many times. The rearrangement links TRBV29-1 to TRBJ2-3, with D perhaps TRBD2 (5 bases). CDR1 SQVTM and CDR2 ANQGSEA come from the germline V gene. V lost 2 bases to trimming and J lost 0 bases, with 18 bases between them. This CDR3 contains 17 residues. This CDR3 reads CSVESPFRGPSTDTQYF. The CDR3 DNA sequence: TGCAGCGTTGAAAGCCCATTCCGGGGTCCTAGCACAGATACGCAGTATTTT.

This clonotype was observed at least ten times. The chain has TRBV12-3 or TRBV12-4 and TRBJ1-1; 9 positions agree with TRBD1. V lost 5 bases and J lost 4; bases outside the gene matches: 5. The CDR3 is 14 residues long. The CDR3, as DNA: TGTGCCAGCAGTATAGGGGGACAGGGCACTGAAGCTTTCTTT. Translating it yields CASSIGGQGTEAFF.

The rearrangement uses TRBV7-2 and TRBJ2-7; 7 nucleotides match TRBD2. This CDR3 comprises 11 residues. The germline V gene encodes CDR1 SGHTA and CDR2 FQGNSA. After removal of 6 bases from V and 9 bases from J, the junction contained 5 bases not matched to a gene. CDR3 in DNA: TGTGCCAGCAGTTCGGGACTACCGCAGTACTTC. It codes for CASSSGLPQYF. Full variable domain (rest looked up from reference TRBV7-2 and TRBJ2-7): GAGVSQSPSNKVTEKGKDVELRCDPISGHTALYWYRQSLGQGLEFLIYFQGNSAPDKSGLPSDRFSAERTGGSVSTLTIQRTQQEDSAVYLCASSSGLPQYFGPGTRLTVT.

The gene calls are TRBV4-3 and TRBJ1-5; 7 bases map to TRBD1. The CDR3 is made up of 14 amino acids. CDR1 is LGHNA and CDR2 is YSLEER in the germline V gene. Trimming removed 3 bases from V and 4 bases from J; junction bases left unmatched: 3. The CDR3 reads CASSQEQGNQPQHF. The CDR3 DNA reads as TGCGCCAGCAGCCAGGAACAGGGGAATCAGCCCCAGCATTTT.

This clonotype was observed a few times. The chain has TRBV5-1 and TRBJ2-1, with 14 bases fitting TRBD2. V shed 4 bases and J 12 bases; nucleotides not matched to a gene: 9. The CDR3 extends over 15 amino acids. Germline V gene lookup returns CDR1 SGHRS and CDR2 YFSETQ. Here the CDR3 DNA reads TGCGCCAGCAGCCCGGTCCCGGGACTAGCGGGAGTGCAGTTCTTC. This gives the protein CASSPVPGLAGVQFF.

This chain joins TRBV11-2 and TRBJ2-7, with 15 bases matching TRBD2. This CDR3 contains 18 residues. The trim removed 4 bases at V and 0 bases at J, leaving 7 bases unmatched. Germline CDR1 reads SGHAT; CDR2 reads FQNNGV. The CDR3 DNA sequence: TGTGCCAGCAGCTCCGGGACTAGCGGGAGGACCGTCTCCTACGAGCAGTACTTC. Protein product: CASSSGTSGRTVSYEQYF.

This chain joins TRBV28 and TRBJ2-1, with TRBD2 identical over 14 bases. Trimming at V came to 8 bases and at J to 15 bases, leaving 21 bases not matched to a gene. In germline, CDR1 is MDHEN, CDR2 SYDVKM. This CDR3 is 17 amino acids long. CDR3 nucleotide sequence: TGTGCCAGCGGCTCAGGCCCGGGACTAGCGGGAGACGGGGTGCCGTTCTTC. Translated: CASGSGPGLAGDGVPFF.

There are a few counts of this clonotype. This chain uses TRBV12-3 or TRBV12-4 with TRBJ2-1, with D perhaps matching TRBD1 (6 bases). Trimming pared 3 bases from V and 5 bases from J, leaving 11 bases between. CDR3 length equals 14 residues. This CDR3 is CASSFSGTNNEQFF. The CDR3 nucleotides are TGTGCCAGCAGTTTTTCCGGGACAAACAATGAGCAGTTCTTC.

This clonotype was seen repeatedly, ten times or more. The CDR3 protein is CSGWGNEQFF. CDR3 DNA sequence: TGCAGTGGCTGGGGTAATGAGCAGTTCTTC. The chain carries TRBV20-1 and TRBJ2-1; D remains ambiguous. The CDR3 is 10 residues long. Per germline, CDR1 DFQATT and CDR2 SNEGSKA (reference sequence). Trimming took 7 bases from V and 7 from J, leaving 8 bases between them.

In its sample, this clonotype was seen a few times. V gene TRBV5-1 combines with J gene TRBJ2-1; D gene ambiguous. V lost 0 bases to trimming and J lost 3 bases, with 19 bases between them. Germline assignment: CDR1 SGHRS and CDR2 YFSETQ. CDR3 length: 18 residues. The CDR3 loop reads CASSLADSLASYYNEQFF. The CDR3 DNA follows: TGCGCCAGCAGCTTGGCCGATTCCTTAGCCAGCTACTACAATGAGCAGTTCTTC.

The J gene is TRBJ2-7, the V gene TRBV6-2 or TRBV6-3; D may be TRBD2 (6 bases). The CDR3 spans 12 residues. CDR1 is MNHEY and CDR2 is SVGEGT in the germline V gene. V lost 8 bases and J 5 bases, leaving 13 bases between the germline ends. As DNA, the CDR3 is TGTGCCAGCTCTCCAGGGAGGCACGAGCAGTACTTC. Protein: CASSPGRHEQYF.

This clonotype has more than one count but fewer than ten. The rearrangement joins TRBV28 to TRBJ1-4; no firm D call. The CDR3 has 15 amino acids. CDR1 and CDR2 from the germline V gene are MDHEN and SYDVKM. With 2 bases removed from V and 11 bases from J, the gap between germline ends came to 18 bases. The CDR3 here is CASSLPDGGRVKLFF. The CDR3 DNA follows: TGTGCCAGCAGTTTACCGGACGGTGGGAGGGTGAAACTGTTTTTT.

This clonotype has only a few counts. This rearrangement joins TRBV6-1 to TRBJ2-1, with 8 bases matching TRBD2. The CDR3 consists of 16 residues. V was pared by 6 bases and J by 7 bases, with 14 bases of the junction left unmatched. The germline gives CDR1 MNHNS, CDR2 SASEGT. The CDR3 nucleotides are TGTGCCAGCAGCCCCAAGGTGCAGCGGGAGAGGAATGAGCAGTTCTTC. It yields the protein CASSPKVQRERNEQFF.

This clonotype was recorded a few times. The J gene is TRBJ2-3, the V gene TRBV24-1; D possibly corresponds to TRBD1 (6 bases). CDR1 and CDR2 (germline): KGHDR, SFDVKD. The CDR3 runs 15 residues. V dropped 3 bases and J dropped 2 bases, with 11 bases sitting between them. CDR3 DNA: TGTGCCACCAGTGATCGGGACACCTTCACAGATACGCAGTATTTT. Encoded protein: CATSDRDTFTDTQYF.

This clonotype has at least ten counts. The V gene is TRBV21-1, the J gene TRBJ2-7; the table calls TRBD1, which could not be checked here. TRBV21-1 counts as a pseudogene. This CDR3 region has 16 residues. The CDR3 loop is CASSTATYRDNYEQYF. CDR3 in DNA: TGTGCCAGCAGCACCGCCACCTACCGGGACAACTACGAGCAGTACTTC.

The chain carries TRBV6-1 and TRBJ1-4; D might be TRBD1 (5 bases). This CDR3 contains 14 residues. Germline CDR1 reads MNHNS; CDR2 reads SASEGT. V shed 6 bases and J shed 4 bases, with 12 bases lying between them. CDR3 coding DNA: TGTGCCAGCAGGCACCGGGACCGTAATGAAAAACTGTTTTTT. Translation gives CASRHRDRNEKLFF.

The chain employs TRBV4-1 and TRBJ2-5, with D unresolved. The CDR3 is 14 amino acids. Looked up from germline, CDR1 is MGHRA and CDR2 is YSYEKL. The V end lost 4 bases, the J end lost 1 base, and 10 bases lay between the germline ends. The CDR3 nucleotides are TGCGCCAGCAGCCCACTGCGTGCCCAAGAGACCCAGTACTTC. Its translation is CASSPLRAQETQYF.

This clonotype was picked up a small number of times. The chain recombines TRBV9 with TRBJ2-6; D gene ambiguous. Germline CDR1 reads SGDLS; CDR2 reads YYNGEE. The CDR3 has 15 amino acids. V was cut by 0 bases and J by 0 bases, with 4 bases left in between. CDR3 DNA sequence: TGTGCCAGCAGCGTAGAAAGCTCTGGGGCCAACGTCCTGACTTTC. Its protein is CASSVESSGANVLTF. Variable domain in full (rest from reference TRBV9 and TRBJ2-6): DSGVTQTPKHLITATGQRVTLRCSPRSGDLSVYWYQQSLDQGLQFLIQYYNGEERAKGNILERFSAQQFPDLHSELNLSSLELGDSALYFCASSVESSGANVLTFGAGSRLTVL.

The rearrangement joins TRBV10-3 to TRBJ2-3; 10 nucleotides match TRBD2. Germline V gene lookup returns CDR1 ENHRY and CDR2 SYGVKD. J gave up 3 bases and V 6 bases, and 9 bases lay outside the gene matches. CDR3 length equals 16 residues. CDR3 bases: TGTGCCATCAGGCCCGGTCTAGCGGGAGTGACAGATACGCAGTATTTT. Amino acids: CAIRPGLAGVTDTQYF.

This clonotype has only a few counts. The junction departs from the called germline gene at one end, perhaps through a read error. CDR3 sequence (DNA): TGCGCCAGCAGCCAAGGGCAGAACAATGAGCAGTTCTTC. It encodes CASSQGQNNEQFF. This sequence joins TRBV18 and TRBJ2-1; D is unresolved. Germline V CDR1 and CDR2: KGHSH, LQKENI. This CDR3 has 13 residues. The complete variable domain, with remaining parts taken from reference TRBV18 and TRBJ2-1, reads NAGVMQNPRHLVRRRGQEARLRCSPMKGHSHVYWYRQLPEEGLKFMVYLQKENIIDESGMPKERFSAEFPKEGPSILRIQQVVRGDSAAYFCASSQGQNNEQFFGPGTRLTVL.

Of note for this clonotype: At one of its ends the junction is not consistent with the germline gene, which may arise from a read error. The chain uses TRBV28 and TRBJ2-7; TRBD1 matches at 9 bases. The CDR3 consists of 12 residues. Germline lookup yields CDR1 MDHEN and CDR2 SYDVKM. Here the CDR3 DNA reads TGTGCCAGCAGTTTTCGACAGGGGGGCCTGGGCTTC. Translating it yields CASSFRQGGLGF.

This chain joins TRBV3-1 and TRBJ2-2; D remains unclear. Trimming stripped 4 bases from V and 8 bases from J, with 11 bases between. Germline loops: CDR1 LGHDT, CDR2 YNNKEL (reference sequence). This CDR3 has 13 amino acids. CDR3 amino acids: CASSPTLWGELFF. DNA of the CDR3: TGTGCCAGCAGCCCGACACTATGGGGGGAGCTGTTTTTT.

This clonotype was detected only a few times. The gene calls are TRBV7-2 and TRBJ2-7; the D gene is possibly TRBD2 (6 bases). Trimming cost V 1 base and J 1 base, with 11 bases left between them. The CDR3 length is 15 residues. Looked up from germline, CDR1 is SGHTA and CDR2 is FQGNSA. The CDR3: CASSLVVTSSYEQYF. The CDR3 nucleotides are TGTGCCAGCAGCTTAGTGGTGACTAGTTCCTACGAGCAGTACTTC. The full variable domain, rest sourced from reference TRBV7-2 and TRBJ2-7, is GAGVSQSPSNKVTEKGKDVELRCDPISGHTALYWYRQSLGQGLEFLIYFQGNSAPDKSGLPSDRFSAERTGGSVSTLTIQRTQQEDSAVYLCASSLVVTSSYEQYFGPGTRLTVT.